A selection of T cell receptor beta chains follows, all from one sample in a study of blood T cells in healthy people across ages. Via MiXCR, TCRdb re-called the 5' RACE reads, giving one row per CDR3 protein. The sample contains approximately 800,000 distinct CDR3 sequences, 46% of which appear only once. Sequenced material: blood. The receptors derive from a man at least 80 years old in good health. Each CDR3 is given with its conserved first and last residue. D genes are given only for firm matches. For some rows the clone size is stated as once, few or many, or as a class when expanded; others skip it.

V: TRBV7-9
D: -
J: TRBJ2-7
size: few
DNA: TGTGCCAGCAGCTTAGCCGGGGTCGGCGGACGGGCCTACGAGCAGTACTTC
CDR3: CASSLAGVGGRAYEQYF

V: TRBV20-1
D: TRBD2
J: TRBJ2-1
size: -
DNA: TGCAGTGCTAGCCGGACTAGCGGGATAACCTACAATGAGCAGTTCTTC
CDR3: CSASRTSGITYNEQFF

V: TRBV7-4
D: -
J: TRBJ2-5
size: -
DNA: TGTGCCAGCACACAGGGGAGGGTTCAAGAGACCCAGTACTTC
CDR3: CASTQGRVQETQYF

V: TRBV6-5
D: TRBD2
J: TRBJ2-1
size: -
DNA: TGTGCCAGCAGAGCTCTAGCGGGGCACAATGAGCAGTTCTTC
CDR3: CASRALAGHNEQFF

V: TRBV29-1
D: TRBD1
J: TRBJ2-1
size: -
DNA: TGCAGCGTTGAAGAATCGACAGGGAGCTCCTACAATGAGCAGTTCTTC
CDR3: CSVEESTGSSYNEQFF

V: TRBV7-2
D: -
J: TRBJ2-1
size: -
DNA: TGTGCCAGCAGCCCACAGGGTTGCTCCTACAATGAGCAGTTCTTC
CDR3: CASSPQGCSYNEQFF

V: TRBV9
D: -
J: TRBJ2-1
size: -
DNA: TGTGCCAGCAGCACAGGAGGGGGGATCCTATCCTACAATGAGCAGTTCTTC
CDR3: CASSTGGGILSYNEQFF

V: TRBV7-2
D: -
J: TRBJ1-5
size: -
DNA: TGTGCCAGCAGGACCAACGGGGGCGATCAGCCCCAGCATTTT
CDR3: CASRTNGGDQPQHF

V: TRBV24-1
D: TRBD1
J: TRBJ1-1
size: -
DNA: TGTGCCACCAGTGATCCTTTGCATACAGGACAGGGGACCCTTACTACCCAGAACACTGAAGCTTTCTTT
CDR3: CATSDPLHTGQGTLTTQNTEAFF

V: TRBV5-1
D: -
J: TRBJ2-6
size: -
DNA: TGCGCCAGCAGCCGGAGCGGGACATCTGGGGCCAACGTCCTGACTTTC
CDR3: CASSRSGTSGANVLTF

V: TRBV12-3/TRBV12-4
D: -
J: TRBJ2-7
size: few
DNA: TGTGCCAGCAGTTTAGAGAGCCACGAGCAGTACTTC
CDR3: CASSLESHEQYF

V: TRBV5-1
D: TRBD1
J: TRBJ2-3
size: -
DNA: TGCGCCAGCAGCTTGGGGGGACAGGGCATTACGCAGTATTTT
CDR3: CASSLGGQGITQYF

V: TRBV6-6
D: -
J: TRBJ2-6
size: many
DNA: TGTGCCAGCAGTTATCCACAGCTCTCTGGGGCCAACGTCCTGACTTTC
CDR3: CASSYPQLSGANVLTF

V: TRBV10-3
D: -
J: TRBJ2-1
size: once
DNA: TGTGCCATCAGTCCCGACACCTACAATGAGCAGTTCTTC
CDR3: CAISPDTYNEQFF

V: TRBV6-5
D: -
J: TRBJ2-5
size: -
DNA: TGTGCCAGCAGTTACGGGGCAGGGGAGCAGTACTTC
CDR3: CASSYGAGEQYF

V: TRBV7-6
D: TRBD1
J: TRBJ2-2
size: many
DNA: TGTGCCAGCAGCTCCCTCCAGGGACAGGACACCGGGGAGCTGTTTTTT
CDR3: CASSSLQGQDTGELFF

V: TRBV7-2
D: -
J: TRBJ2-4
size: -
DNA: TGTGCCAGCAGCGTTGATAGCGAAAGTTCCTACGGGCAGTACTTC
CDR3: CASSVDSESSYGQYF

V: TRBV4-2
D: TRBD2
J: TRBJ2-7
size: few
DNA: TGTGCCAGCAGCCAAGCTCTAGCGGGAGGAGTGTACGAGCAGTACTTC
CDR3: CASSQALAGGVYEQYF

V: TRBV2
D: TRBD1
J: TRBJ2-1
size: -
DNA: TGTGCCAGCAGTCGTGACAGGGGAATATACAATGAGCAGTTCTTC
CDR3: CASSRDRGIYNEQFF

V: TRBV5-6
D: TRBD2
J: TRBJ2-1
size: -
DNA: TGTGCCAGCAGCTTGGTCTGGGGGACTAGCGGGAGGCCCGCTCTATACAATGAGCAGTTCTTC
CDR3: CASSLVWGTSGRPALYNEQFF

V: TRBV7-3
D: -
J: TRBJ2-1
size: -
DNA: TGTGCCAGCAGCCCCAGTTTGGCGGGGGCTGGTGAGCAGTTCTTC
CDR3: CASSPSLAGAGEQFF

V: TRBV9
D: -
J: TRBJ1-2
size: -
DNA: TGTGCCAGCAGCGTAGTAGGGACGGATGTTTTCACCTTC
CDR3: CASSVVGTDVFTF

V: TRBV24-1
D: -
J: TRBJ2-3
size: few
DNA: TGTGCCACCAGTGAGGGCGGTAGCACAGATACGCAGTATTTT
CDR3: CATSEGGSTDTQYF

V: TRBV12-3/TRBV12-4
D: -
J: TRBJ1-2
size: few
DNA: TGTGCCAGCAGTCCGGAAGGGTTTGGCTACACCTTC
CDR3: CASSPEGFGYTF

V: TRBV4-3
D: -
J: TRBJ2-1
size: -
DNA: TGCGCCAGCAGCCAAGAGAGACAGACATACCATGAGCAGTTCTTC
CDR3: CASSQERQTYHEQFF

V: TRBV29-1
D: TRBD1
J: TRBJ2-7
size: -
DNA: TGCAGCCCGGGGGACAGGGAGAGGTCCTACGAGCAGTACTTC
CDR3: CSPGDRERSYEQYF

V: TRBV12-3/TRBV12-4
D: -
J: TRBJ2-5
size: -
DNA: TGTGCCAGCAACCCCGACGGGTCCTCCTACGGGCAGTACTTC
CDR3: CASNPDGSSYGQYF

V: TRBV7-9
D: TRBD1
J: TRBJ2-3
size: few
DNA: TGTGCCAGCAGAGAAAGAAACAGGGGAAACACAGATACGCAGTATTTT
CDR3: CASRERNRGNTDTQYF

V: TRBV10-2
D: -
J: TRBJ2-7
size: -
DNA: TGCGCCAGCAGTGACCTCGGACGGCTAGTCTCCTACGAGCAGTACTTC
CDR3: CASSDLGRLVSYEQYF

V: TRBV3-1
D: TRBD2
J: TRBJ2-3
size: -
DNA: TGTGCCAGCAGCGGAACTAGCGGGAGGGTGAGAGATACGCAGTATTTT
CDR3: CASSGTSGRVRDTQYF

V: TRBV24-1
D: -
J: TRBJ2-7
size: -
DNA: TGTGCCACCAGTGATCCCGATAGTCCGGGACACGAGCAGTACTTC
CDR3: CATSDPDSPGHEQYF